The subject of this entry is one T cell receptor (beta chain). Authors' analysis steps: Amplification with reference gene primers provided the estimates of nucleated cell counts. TCRdb's copy holds only in-frame clones and misses some; the assay was immunoSEQ multiplex PCR. Clone size and the V and J calls come from that table; the DNA yielded D and trimming. Among some 50,000 clones listed, about 79% were seen once. This sample was included in a study of blood T cell repertoires in COVID-19. Background on the study: Samples of COVID-19 (acute and convalescent) were obtained from the United States, Italy and Spain.

Trimming removed 1 base from V and 1 base from J; junction bases left unmatched: 5. The CDR3 length is 17 residues. Germline CDR1 is GTSNPN and CDR2 is SVGIG (reference sequence). This clonotype originated in a human donor in a cohort sampled during active COVID-19. The sequenced material came from peripheral blood. V and J are TRBV30 and TRBJ2-6; TRBD2 aligns across 9 bases. CDR3: CAWSGGLARSGANVLTF. The CDR3 DNA sequence: TGTGCCTGGAGTGGGGGACTAGCTCGTTCTGGGGCCAACGTCCTGACTTTC.